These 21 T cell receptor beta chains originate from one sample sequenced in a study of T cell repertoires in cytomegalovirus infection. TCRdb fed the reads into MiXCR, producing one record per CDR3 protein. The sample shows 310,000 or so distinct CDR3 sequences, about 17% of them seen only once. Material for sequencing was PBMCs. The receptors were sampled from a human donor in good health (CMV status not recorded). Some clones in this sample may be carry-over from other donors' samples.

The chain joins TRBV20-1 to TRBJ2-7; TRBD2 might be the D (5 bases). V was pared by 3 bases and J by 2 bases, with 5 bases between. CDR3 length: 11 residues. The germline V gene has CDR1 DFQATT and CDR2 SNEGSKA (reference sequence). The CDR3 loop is CSARTTYEQYF. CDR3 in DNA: TGCAGTGCTAGGACTACCTACGAGCAGTACTTC.

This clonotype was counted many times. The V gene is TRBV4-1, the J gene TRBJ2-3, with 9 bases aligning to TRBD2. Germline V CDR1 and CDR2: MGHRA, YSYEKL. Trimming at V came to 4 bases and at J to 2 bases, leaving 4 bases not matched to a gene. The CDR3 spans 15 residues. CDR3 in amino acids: CASSRASGATDTQYF. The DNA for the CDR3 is TGCGCCAGCAGCCGGGCTAGCGGGGCCACAGATACGCAGTATTTT.

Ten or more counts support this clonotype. CDR3 sequence (DNA): TGTGCCAGCAGCTTAGAACAGGGAAACAATGAGCAGTTCTTC. Translated: CASSLEQGNNEQFF. This chain uses TRBV11-3 with TRBJ2-1; maybe TRBD1 (6 bases). This CDR3 comprises 14 residues. V lost 0 bases to trimming and J lost 5 bases, with 8 bases between them. Germline V gene sequence: CDR1 SGHNT, CDR2 YENEEA. The variable domain in full, with the rest retrieved from reference TRBV11-3 and TRBJ2-1, is EAGVVQSPRYKIIEKKQPVAFWCNPISGHNTLYWYLQNLGQGPELLIRYENEEAVDDSQLPKDRFSAERLKGVDSTLKIQPAELGDSAVYLCASSLEQGNNEQFFGPGTRLTVL.

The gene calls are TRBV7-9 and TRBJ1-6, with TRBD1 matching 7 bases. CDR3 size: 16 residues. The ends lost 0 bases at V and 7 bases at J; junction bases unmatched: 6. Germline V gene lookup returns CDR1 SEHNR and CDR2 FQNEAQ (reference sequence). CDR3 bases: TGTGCCAGCAGCTTAGCAGGGGGCAGAATGAATTCACCCCTCCACTTT. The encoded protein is CASSLAGGRMNSPLHF.

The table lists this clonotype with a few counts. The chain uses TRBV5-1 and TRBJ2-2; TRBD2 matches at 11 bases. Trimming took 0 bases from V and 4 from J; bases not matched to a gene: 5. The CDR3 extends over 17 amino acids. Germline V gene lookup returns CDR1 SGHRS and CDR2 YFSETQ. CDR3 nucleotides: TGCGCCAGCAGCTTGGTGCTAGCGGGGGGCACCACCGGGGAGCTGTTTTTT. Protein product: CASSLVLAGGTTGELFF.

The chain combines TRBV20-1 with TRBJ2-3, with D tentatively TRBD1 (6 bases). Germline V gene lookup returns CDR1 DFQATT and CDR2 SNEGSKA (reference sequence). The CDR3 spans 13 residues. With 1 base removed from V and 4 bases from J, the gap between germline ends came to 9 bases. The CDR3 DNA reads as TGCAGTGCTAGAGGACAGGCGCCAGATACGCAGTATTTT. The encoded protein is CSARGQAPDTQYF.

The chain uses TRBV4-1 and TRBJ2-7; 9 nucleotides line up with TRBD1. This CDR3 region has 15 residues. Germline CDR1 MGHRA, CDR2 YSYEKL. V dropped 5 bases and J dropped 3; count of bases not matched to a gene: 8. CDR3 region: CASSTRTGDNYEQYF. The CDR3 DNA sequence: TGCGCCAGCAGCACCCGGACAGGGGATAACTACGAGCAGTACTTC.

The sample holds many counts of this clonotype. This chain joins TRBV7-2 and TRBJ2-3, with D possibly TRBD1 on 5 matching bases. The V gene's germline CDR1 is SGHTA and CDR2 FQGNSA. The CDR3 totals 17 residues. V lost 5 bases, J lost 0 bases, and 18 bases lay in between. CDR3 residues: CASSESGWGLSTDTQYF. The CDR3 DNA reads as TGTGCCAGCAGCGAAAGTGGGTGGGGCCTTAGCACAGATACGCAGTATTTT.

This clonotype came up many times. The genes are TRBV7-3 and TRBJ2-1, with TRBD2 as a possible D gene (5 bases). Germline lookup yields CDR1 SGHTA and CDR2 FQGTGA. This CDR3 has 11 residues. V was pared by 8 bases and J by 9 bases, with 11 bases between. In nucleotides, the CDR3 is TGTGCCAGCGGTACCGAGGGTGAGCAGTTCTTC. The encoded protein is CASGTEGEQFF.

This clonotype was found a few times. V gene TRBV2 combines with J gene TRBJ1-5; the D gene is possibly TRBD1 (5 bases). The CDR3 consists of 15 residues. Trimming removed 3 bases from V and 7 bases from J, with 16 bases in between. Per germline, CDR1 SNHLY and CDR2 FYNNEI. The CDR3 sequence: CASSEGFRARQPQHF. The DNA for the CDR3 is TGTGCCAGCAGTGAGGGGTTCAGGGCGCGGCAGCCCCAGCATTTT.

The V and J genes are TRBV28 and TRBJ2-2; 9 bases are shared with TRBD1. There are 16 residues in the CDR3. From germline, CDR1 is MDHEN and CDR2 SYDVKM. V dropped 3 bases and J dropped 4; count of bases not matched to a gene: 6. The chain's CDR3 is CASSLSGTGLTGELFF. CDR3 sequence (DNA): TGTGCCAGCAGTTTGTCCGGGACAGGGCTCACCGGGGAGCTGTTTTTT.

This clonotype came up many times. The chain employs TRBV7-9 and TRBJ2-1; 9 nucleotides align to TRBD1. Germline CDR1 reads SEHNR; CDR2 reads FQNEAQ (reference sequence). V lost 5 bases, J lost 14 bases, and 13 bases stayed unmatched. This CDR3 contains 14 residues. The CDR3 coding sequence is TGTGCCAGCAGCCTCCAAGGGACAGGGATCGTTGAGTTCTTC. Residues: CASSLQGTGIVEFF.

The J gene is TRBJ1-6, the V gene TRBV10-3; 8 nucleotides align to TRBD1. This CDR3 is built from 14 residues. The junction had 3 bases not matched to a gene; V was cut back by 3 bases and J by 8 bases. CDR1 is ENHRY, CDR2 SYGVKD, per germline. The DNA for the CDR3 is TGTGCCATCAGTGAAGGACAGGGTGATTCACCCCTCCACTTT. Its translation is CAISEGQGDSPLHF.

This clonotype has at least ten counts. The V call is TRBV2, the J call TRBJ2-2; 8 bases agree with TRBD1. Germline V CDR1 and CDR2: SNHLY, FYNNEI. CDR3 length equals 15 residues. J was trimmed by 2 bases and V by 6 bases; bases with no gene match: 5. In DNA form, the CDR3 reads TGTGCCAGCAGGGGGACAGGACCCAACACCGGGGAGCTGTTTTTT. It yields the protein CASRGTGPNTGELFF.

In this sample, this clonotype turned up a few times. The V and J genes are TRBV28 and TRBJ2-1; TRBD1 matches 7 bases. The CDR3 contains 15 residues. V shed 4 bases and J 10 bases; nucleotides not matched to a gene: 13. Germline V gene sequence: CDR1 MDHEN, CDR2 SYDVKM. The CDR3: CASSSARQGIMEQFF. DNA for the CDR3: TGTGCCAGCAGTTCCGCCCGACAGGGTATTATGGAGCAGTTCTTC. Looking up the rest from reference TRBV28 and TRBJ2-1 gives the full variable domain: DVKVTQSSRYLVKRTGEKVFLECVQDMDHENMFWYRQDPGLGLRLIYFSYDVKMKEKGDIPEGYSVSREKKERFSLILESASTNQTSMYLCASSSARQGIMEQFFGPGTRLTVL.

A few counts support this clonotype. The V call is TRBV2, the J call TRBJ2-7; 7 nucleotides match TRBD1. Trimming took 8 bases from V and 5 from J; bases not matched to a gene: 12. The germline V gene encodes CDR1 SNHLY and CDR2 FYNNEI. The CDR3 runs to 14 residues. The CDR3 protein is CASGAKTGMDEQYF. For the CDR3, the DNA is TGTGCCAGCGGGGCCAAGACAGGGATGGACGAGCAGTACTTC.

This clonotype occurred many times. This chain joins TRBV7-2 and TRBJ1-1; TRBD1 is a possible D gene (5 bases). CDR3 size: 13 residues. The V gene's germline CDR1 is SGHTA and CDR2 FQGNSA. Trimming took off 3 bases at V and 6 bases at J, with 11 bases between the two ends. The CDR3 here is CASSFKGDPEAFF. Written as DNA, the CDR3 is TGTGCCAGCAGCTTCAAAGGGGACCCTGAAGCTTTCTTT.

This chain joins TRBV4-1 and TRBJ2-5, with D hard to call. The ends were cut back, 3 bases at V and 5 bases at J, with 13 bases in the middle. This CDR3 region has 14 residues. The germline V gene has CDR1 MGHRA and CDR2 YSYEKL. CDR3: CASSQPDSRETQYF. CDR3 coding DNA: TGCGCCAGCAGCCAGCCGGATTCTCGGGAGACCCAGTACTTC.

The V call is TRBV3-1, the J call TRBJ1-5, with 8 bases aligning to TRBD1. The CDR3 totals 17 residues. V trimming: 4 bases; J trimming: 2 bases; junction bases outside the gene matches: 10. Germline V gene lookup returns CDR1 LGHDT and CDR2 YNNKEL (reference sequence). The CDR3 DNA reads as TGTGCCAGCAGCCGTGGACAGGGTGGGCCGGGCAATCAGCCCCAGCATTTT. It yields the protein CASSRGQGGPGNQPQHF. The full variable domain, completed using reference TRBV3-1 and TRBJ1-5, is DTAVSQTPKYLVTQMGNDKSIKCEQNLGHDTMYWYKQDSKKFLKIMFSYNNKELIINETVPNRFSPKSPDKAHLNLHINSLELGDSAVYFCASSRGQGGPGNQPQHFGDGTRLSIL.

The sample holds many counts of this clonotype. CDR3 loop: CASSRDRVPSAGNTIYF. The CDR3 coding sequence is TGTGCCAGCAGTAGGGACAGGGTTCCCAGCGCTGGAAACACCATATATTTT. V gene TRBV7-2 combines with J gene TRBJ1-3; 9 nucleotides agree with TRBD1. This CDR3 spans 17 amino acids. Germline loops: CDR1 SGHTA, CDR2 FQGNSA. V was pared by 6 bases and J by 2 bases, with 11 bases of the junction left unmatched.

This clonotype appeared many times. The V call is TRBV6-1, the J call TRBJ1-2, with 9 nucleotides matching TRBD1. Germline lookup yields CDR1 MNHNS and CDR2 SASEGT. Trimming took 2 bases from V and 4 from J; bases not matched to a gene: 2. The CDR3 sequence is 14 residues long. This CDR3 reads CASSELTGGYGYTF. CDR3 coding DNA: TGTGCCAGCAGTGAATTGACAGGGGGCTATGGCTACACCTTC.